There are many counts of the clone carrying this TCR beta chain. The data were obtained in a study of T cells in Graves' hyperthyroidism and ophthalmopathy. RNA transcripts yielded amplified TCR beta CDR3 regions. First-round RT-PCR with HTBI primers amplified the TCR CDR3 region. TCRdb re-analysed the multiplex PCR reads in MiXCR, keeping a single row per CDR3 protein. Of hundreds of thousands of distinct CDR3 sequences listed, over 15% are singletons. The CDR3 consists of 13 residues. Germline assignment: CDR1 LNHDA and CDR2 SQIVND (reference sequence). Trimming at V came to 4 bases and at J to 4 bases, leaving 2 bases not matched to a gene.

This clonotype was obtained from a woman aged 18 to 35 with Graves' hyperthyroidism. Sequences were obtained from blood. The gene calls are TRBV19 and TRBJ2-3; 7 bases line up with TRBD1. The CDR3 sequence is CASSTTGADTQYF. Here the CDR3 DNA reads TGTGCCAGTAGTACCACAGGGGCAGATACGCAGTATTTT.